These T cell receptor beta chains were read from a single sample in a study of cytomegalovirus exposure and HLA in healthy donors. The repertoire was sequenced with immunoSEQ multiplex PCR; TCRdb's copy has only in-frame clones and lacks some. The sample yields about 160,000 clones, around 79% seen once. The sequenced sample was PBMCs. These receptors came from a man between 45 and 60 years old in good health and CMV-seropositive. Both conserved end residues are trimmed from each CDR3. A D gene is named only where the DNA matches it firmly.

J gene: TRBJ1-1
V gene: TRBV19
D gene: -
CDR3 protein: ASTPTGSTEAF

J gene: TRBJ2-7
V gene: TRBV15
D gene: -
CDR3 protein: ATSRDRPSQGGGSRYEQY

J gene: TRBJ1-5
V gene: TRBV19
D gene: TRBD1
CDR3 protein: ASVRQGNSNQPQH

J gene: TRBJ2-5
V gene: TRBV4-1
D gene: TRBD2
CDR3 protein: ASSSGIGQETQY

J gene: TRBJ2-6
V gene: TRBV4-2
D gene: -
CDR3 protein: ASSQRDSSSGANVLT

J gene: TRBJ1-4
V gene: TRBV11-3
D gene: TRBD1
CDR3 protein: ASSFKQGALRVDEKLF

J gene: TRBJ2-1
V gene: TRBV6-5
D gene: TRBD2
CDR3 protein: ASRGTSGSSNEQF

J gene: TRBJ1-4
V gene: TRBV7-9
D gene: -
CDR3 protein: ASRHREAGEKLF

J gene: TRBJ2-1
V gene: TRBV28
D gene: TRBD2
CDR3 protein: ASSLGAGGYYNEQF

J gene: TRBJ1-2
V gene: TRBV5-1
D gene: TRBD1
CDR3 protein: ASSSSGTGSYGYT

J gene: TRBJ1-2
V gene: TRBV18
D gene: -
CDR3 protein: ASSPTGRVVGYT

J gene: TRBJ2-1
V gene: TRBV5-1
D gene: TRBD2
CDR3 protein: ASSGAGTINNEQF

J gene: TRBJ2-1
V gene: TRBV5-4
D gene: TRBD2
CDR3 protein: ASSLASGNYNEQF

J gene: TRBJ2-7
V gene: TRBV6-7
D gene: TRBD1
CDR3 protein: ASSYGTGFLYEQY

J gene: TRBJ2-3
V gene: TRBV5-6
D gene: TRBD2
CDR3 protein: ASSSTSGRARDTQY

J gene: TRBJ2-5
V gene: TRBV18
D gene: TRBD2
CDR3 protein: ASSPLGGLAGETQY

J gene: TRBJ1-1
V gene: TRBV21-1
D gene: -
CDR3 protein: ASSKGCRDRERTEAF

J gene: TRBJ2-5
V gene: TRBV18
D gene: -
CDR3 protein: ASSPVMIAPQETQY

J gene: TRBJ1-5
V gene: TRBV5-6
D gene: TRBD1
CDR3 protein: ASSLAGTGDNQPQH

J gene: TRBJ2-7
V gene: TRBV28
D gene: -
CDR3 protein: ASLARPSSYEQY

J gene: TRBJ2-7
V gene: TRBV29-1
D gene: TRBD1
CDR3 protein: SVGRTGSYEQY

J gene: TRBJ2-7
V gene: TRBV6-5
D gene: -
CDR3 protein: ASSQRPSGSEQY

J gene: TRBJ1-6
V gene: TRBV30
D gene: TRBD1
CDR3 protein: AWSFGTENSPLH

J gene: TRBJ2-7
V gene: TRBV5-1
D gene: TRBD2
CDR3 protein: ASSEKLAVSHEQY

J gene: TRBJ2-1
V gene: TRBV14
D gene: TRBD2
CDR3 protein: ASSQDSASGSHEQF

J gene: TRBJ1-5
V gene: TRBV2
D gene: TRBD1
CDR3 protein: AGTETGDQPQH

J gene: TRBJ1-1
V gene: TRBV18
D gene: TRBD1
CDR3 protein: ASSPSRGNMNTEAF

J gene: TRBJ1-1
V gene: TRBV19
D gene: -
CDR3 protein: ASSRGGVLAEAF

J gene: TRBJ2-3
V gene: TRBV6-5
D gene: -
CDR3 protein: ASSYIRQSTDTQY

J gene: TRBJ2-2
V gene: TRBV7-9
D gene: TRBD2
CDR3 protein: AIPSLAGANTGELF

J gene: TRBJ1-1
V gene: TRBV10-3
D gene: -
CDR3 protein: AISALTGGAGTEAF

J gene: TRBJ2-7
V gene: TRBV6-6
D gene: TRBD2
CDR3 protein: ASNAGGTYEQY

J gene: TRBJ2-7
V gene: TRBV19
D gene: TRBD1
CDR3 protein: ASRGTESYEQY

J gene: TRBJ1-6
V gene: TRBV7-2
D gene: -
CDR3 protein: ASSLANSNSPLH

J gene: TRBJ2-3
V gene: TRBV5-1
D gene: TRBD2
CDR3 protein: ASSHTSGREDTQY

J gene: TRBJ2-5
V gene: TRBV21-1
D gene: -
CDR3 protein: ASSRLFRGGREETQY

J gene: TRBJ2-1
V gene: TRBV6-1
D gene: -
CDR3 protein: ASTQRSSYNEQF

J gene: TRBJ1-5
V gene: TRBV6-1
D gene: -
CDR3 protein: ASNEGAGNFRNQPQH

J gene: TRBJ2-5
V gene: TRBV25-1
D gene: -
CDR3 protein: ASSEYNREETQY

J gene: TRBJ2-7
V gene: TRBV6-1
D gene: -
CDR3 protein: ASSDYRDTSYEQY

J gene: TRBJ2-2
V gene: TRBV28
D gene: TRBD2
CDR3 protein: ASSRLASGTGELF

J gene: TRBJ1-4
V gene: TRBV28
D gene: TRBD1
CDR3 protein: ASSHFRGQGGEKLF

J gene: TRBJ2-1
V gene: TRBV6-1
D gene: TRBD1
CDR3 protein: ASLVRGTYNEQF

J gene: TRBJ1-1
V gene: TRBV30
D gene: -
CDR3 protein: AWSTEGGQAF

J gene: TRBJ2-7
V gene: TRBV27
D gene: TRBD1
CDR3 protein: ASSFETGSYEQY

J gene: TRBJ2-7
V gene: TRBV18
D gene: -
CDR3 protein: ASSPQGDYEQY

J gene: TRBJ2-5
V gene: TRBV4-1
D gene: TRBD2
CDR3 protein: TSSQGGTSEETQY

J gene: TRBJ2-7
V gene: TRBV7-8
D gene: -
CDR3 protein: ASSLVVGPLNHYEQY